A selection of T cell receptor beta chains follows, all from one sample in a study of T cells after yellow fever vaccination. TCRdb recomputed calls from the 5' RACE reads with MiXCR, one row per CDR3 protein. The sample lists around 180,000 distinct CDR3 sequences, roughly 6.4% occurring once. The material sequenced was CD4+ T cells sorted from PBMCs, taken on the day of the first yellow fever vaccination. Receptors originate from a man aged 18 to 30 who received the YFV17D yellow fever vaccine. CDR3s include the opening cysteine and the closing phenylalanine or tryptophan. Fields, in order: CDR3 protein, CDR3 DNA, clone size, J gene, V gene, D gene. D genes are given only for firm matches. Where a row states a size, it is once, few, many or the class of an expanded clone; other rows omit it.

CASSLSVVVNTEAFF | TGCGCCAGCAGCTTATCGGTGGTAGTGAACACTGAAGCTTTCTTT | few | TRBJ1-1 | TRBV5-1 | .
CASSRRAGGHRNGELFF | TGTGCCAGCAGCCGGCGCGCGGGGGGGCATCGTAACGGGGAGCTGTTTTTT | few | TRBJ2-2 | TRBV12-3/TRBV12-4 | TRBD2
CSARRGQGEIYGYTF | TGCAGTGCTAGGAGGGGACAGGGGGAAATTTATGGCTACACCTTC | few | TRBJ1-2 | TRBV20-1 | TRBD1
CASSLDGQVDGYTF | TGCGCCAGCAGCTTGGACGGACAGGTGGACGGCTACACCTTC | many | TRBJ1-2 | TRBV5-1 | TRBD1
CASSHPIGQGKQYF | TGCGCCAGCAGCCACCCAATCGGACAGGGAAAGCAGTATTTT | many | TRBJ2-3 | TRBV4-3 | TRBD1
CASSLSGTEYGYTF | TGTGCCAGCAGTTTATCTGGGACAGAATATGGCTACACCTTC | . | TRBJ1-2 | TRBV27 | TRBD1
CASSELEERGDNEQFF | TGTGCCAGCAGTGAGTTGGAGGAGCGGGGGGACAATGAGCAGTTCTTC | few | TRBJ2-1 | TRBV28 | TRBD2
CASSPRTSISVRAGELFF | TGTGCCAGCAGCCCACGGACTTCAATATCGGTTCGGGCCGGGGAGCTGTTTTTT | . | TRBJ2-2 | TRBV7-8 | .
CASSREGVNTEAFF | TGTGCCAGCAGTAGAGAAGGGGTGAACACTGAAGCTTTCTTT | many | TRBJ1-1 | TRBV2 | .
CASSTGQGNYGYTF | TGTGCCAGCAGCACCGGACAGGGTAACTATGGCTACACCTTC | many | TRBJ1-2 | TRBV7-2 | TRBD1
CASRGLAGPFDTQYF | TGTGCCAGCCGTGGACTAGCGGGCCCCTTTGATACGCAGTATTTT | many | TRBJ2-3 | TRBV7-2 | TRBD2
CASSMGGGKTEAFF | TGTGCCAGCAGCATGGGCGGGGGGAAGACTGAAGCTTTCTTT | few | TRBJ1-1 | TRBV7-9 | .